The entry below gives a single T cell receptor beta chain sequence along with its context. Antigen specificity is unknown. The data derive from a study of human T cells and chemical hapten exposure. The overall study: Small discrepancies in pooled library volume mainly accounted for the varying TCR yields per sample.

Study results and limitations: There was no change with DPC sensitization in TCRs above 1 in 1000 frequency.

TCRdb redid the calling of the RACE reads with MiXCR, one entry per CDR3 protein. The sample has about 190,000 distinct CDR3 sequences; around 23% are singletons. The CDR3 loop spans 14 amino acids. J was trimmed by 7 bases and V by 4 bases; bases with no gene match: 5. Germline CDR1 is SQVTM and CDR2 is ANQGSEA. Documented time point: patch test 3, about 24 weeks after DPC sensitization. This sample's treatment: therapeutic diphenylcyclopropenone sensitization with weekly scalp DPC. Blood collection took place prior to placing each patch test. Those who donated were patients with alopecia, 18 to 70 years of age, and suitable for DPC.

The starting material was whole blood, obtained in connection with sensitization to the hapten diphenylcyclopropenone (DPC). The sequence derives from a woman in her thirties or forties with alopecia areata. Some clones in this sample may be carry-over from other donors' samples. The chain has TRBV29-1 and TRBJ2-2; 11 positions agree with TRBD2. The CDR3, as DNA: TGCAGCGTTGTGACTAGCGGGATAGGCGGGGAGCTGTTTTTT. This sequence encodes CSVVTSGIGGELFF.